This passage covers 5 T cell receptor beta chains from one sample sequenced in a study of OX40 agonist ivuxolimab in advanced cancers. The table came from immunoSEQ multiplex PCR; TCRdb's copy has only in-frame clones and leaves some out. The sample carries tens of thousands of clones, around 90% recorded once. Sequencing was performed on CD4+ or CD8+ T cells sorted from blood, taken in a trial of the OX40 agonist ivuxolimab. Receptor source: an adult with an advanced solid tumor such as melanoma, head and neck, liver or kidney cancer.

This clone was counted between two and nine times. V usage is TRBV2 and J usage is TRBJ1-2; D is ambiguous. V was trimmed by 6 bases and J by 6 bases, leaving 5 bases between them. The CDR3 loop spans 10 amino acids. In germline, CDR1 is SNHLY, CDR2 FYNNEI. In DNA form, the CDR3 reads TGTGCCAGCAGGAGGGATGGCTACACCTTC. It is translated as CASRRDGYTF.

The genes are TRBV19 and TRBJ2-1; TRBD1 agrees at 10 bases. In germline, CDR1 is LNHDA, CDR2 SQIVND (reference sequence). CDR3 length equals 15 residues. The V gene end was trimmed by 5 bases and the J gene end by 7 bases; junction bases not matched to a gene: 8. The CDR3 sequence: CASSRAGQGRNEQFF. In DNA form, the CDR3 reads TGTGCCAGTAGTCGGGCGGGACAGGGGAGAAATGAGCAGTTCTTC.

The chain joins TRBV6-5 to TRBJ1-1; D is unclear. This CDR3 contains 13 residues. Germline loops: CDR1 MNHEY, CDR2 SVGAGI. V was cut by 2 bases and J by 7 bases, with 11 bases left in between. The chain's CDR3 is CASSYVAGSEAFF. CDR3 sequence (DNA): TGTGCCAGCAGTTACGTTGCGGGCAGTGAAGCTTTCTTT.

J is TRBJ2-1 and V is TRBV11-2, with 11 bases that match TRBD2. The V gene end was trimmed by 1 base and the J gene end by 5 bases; junction bases not matched to a gene: 7. The CDR3 is made up of 17 amino acids. Germline V CDR1 and CDR2: SGHAT, FQNNGV. The CDR3 bases are TGTGCCAGCAGCTTAGGGGCTAGCGGGGGGCCTAACAATGAGCAGTTCTTC. Amino acids: CASSLGASGGPNNEQFF.

The chain employs TRBV5-6 and TRBJ2-7; 8 nucleotides match TRBD2. The J segment lost 3 bases and the V segment lost 3 bases, leaving 8 bases of the junction unmatched. CDR3 size: 15 residues. Germline CDR1 is SGHDT and CDR2 is YYEEEE. DNA for the CDR3: TGTGCCAGCAGCTACGGGACTAGTTCAGGCTACGAGCAGTACTTC. Residues: CASSYGTSSGYEQYF.